This passage covers 31 T cell receptor beta chains from one sample sequenced in a study of T cells in Graves' hyperthyroidism and ophthalmopathy. It was RNA transcripts that yielded the amplified TCR beta CDR3 regions. In the first-round RT-PCR of the TCR CDR3, the HTBI primer set was used. From the multiplex PCR reads, TCRdb called clonotypes with MiXCR, one entry per CDR3 protein. The sample lists 500,000 to 550,000 distinct CDR3 sequences, about 20% seen once, with around a quarter in the top ten. Sequenced material: blood. These receptors all stem from a man aged 18 to 29 with Graves' hyperthyroidism.

This clonotype showed up many times. The J gene is TRBJ1-2, the V gene TRBV13; D is possibly TRBD1 (5 bases). The CDR3 has 14 amino acids. V dropped 8 bases and J dropped 6 bases, with 19 bases sitting between them. Germline-derived CDR1 and CDR2 are PRHDT and FYEKMQ (reference sequence). In nucleotides, the CDR3 is TGTGCCAGCTCAGATGAAACTGGGGGGGATGGCTACACCTTC. Its protein product is CASSDETGGDGYTF. Combining the CDR3 with reference TRBV13 and TRBJ1-2 gives the whole variable domain AAGVIQSPRHLIKEKRETATLKCYPIPRHDTVYWYQQGPGQDPQFLISFYEKMQSDKGSIPDRFSAQQFSDYHSELNMSSLELGDSALYFCASSDETGGDGYTFGSGTRLTVV.

In its sample, this clonotype was seen many times. The V call is TRBV6-1, the J call TRBJ1-2; D unclear. V was cut by 2 bases and J by 0 bases, with 10 bases left in between. The CDR3 contains 15 residues. Germline V gene data show CDR1 as MNHNS and CDR2 as SASEGT. CDR3 residues: CASSEWWEANYGYTF. The DNA of the CDR3 is TGTGCCAGCAGTGAATGGTGGGAAGCTAACTATGGCTACACCTTC.

This clonotype was recorded many times. The chain has TRBV7-2 and TRBJ1-1, with D possibly matching TRBD1 (5 bases). V was cut by 5 bases and J by 0 bases, with 13 bases left in between. The CDR3 is made up of 15 amino acids. Germline V lookup: CDR1 SGHTA, CDR2 FQGNSA. The CDR3 loop reads CASSKGPVMNTEAFF. As DNA, the CDR3 is TGTGCCAGCAGCAAGGGACCGGTGATGAACACTGAAGCTTTCTTT.

This clonotype was seen ten or more times. This chain connects TRBV28 to TRBJ2-4; TRBD1 matches at 7 bases. CDR3 length equals 13 residues. V shed 5 bases and J 7 bases; nucleotides not matched to a gene: 5. Germline-derived CDR1 and CDR2 are MDHEN and SYDVKM. CDR3 DNA sequence: TGTGCCAGCAGTCACAGGGGTTACAACATTCAGTACTTC. Encoded protein: CASSHRGYNIQYF.

Worth noting for this clonotype: A much more abundant neighbour one base away suggests this may be a read error. The DNA of the CDR3 is TGTTCCAGCAGTTTAAATTATGAAGCTTTCTTT. Translating gives CSSSLNYEAFF. The J gene is TRBJ1-1, the V gene TRBV28; the D is unclear. Germline V gene sequence: CDR1 MDHEN, CDR2 SYDVKM. This CDR3 spans 11 amino acids.

Ten or more counts support this clonotype. V and J are TRBV15 and TRBJ2-7; 12 bases fit TRBD2. The CDR3 has 21 amino acids. V dropped 3 bases and J dropped 6; count of bases not matched to a gene: 24. The germline V gene has CDR1 LNHNV and CDR2 YYDKDF (reference sequence). The CDR3 bases are TGTGCCACCAGCAGGGTAACTTCTCGGACTAGCGGGGCTGCTCGGCTGCCCGAGCAGTACTTC. Amino acid sequence: CATSRVTSRTSGAARLPEQYF.

The gene calls are TRBV13 and TRBJ1-2; 7 bases match TRBD1. The germline V gene has CDR1 PRHDT and CDR2 FYEKMQ (reference sequence). V shed 0 bases and J 4 bases; nucleotides not matched to a gene: 8. CDR3 size: 16 residues. For the CDR3, the DNA is TGTGCCAGCAGCTTAGGAGGAGGGGGCGCAGGCTATGGCTACACCTTC. This gives the protein CASSLGGGGAGYGYTF.

This chain connects TRBV12-3 or TRBV12-4 to TRBJ1-5; D not certain. Trimming took off 10 bases at V and 3 bases at J, with 10 bases between the two ends. This CDR3 has 12 residues. The chain's CDR3 is CATASHNQPQHF. The DNA of the CDR3 is TGTGCCACCGCAAGCCACAATCAGCCCCAGCATTTT.

In its sample, this clonotype was seen many times. The chain employs TRBV5-8 and TRBJ2-5, with D unresolved. CDR1 and CDR2 (germline): SGHTS, YDEGEE. CDR3 length: 13 amino acids. V shed 7 bases and J shed 1 base, with 11 bases lying between them. This CDR3 reads CASDLGFQETQYF. In DNA form, the CDR3 reads TGTGCCAGCGACCTGGGTTTCCAAGAGACCCAGTACTTC.

Many counts were recorded for this clonotype. This chain links TRBV28 with TRBJ2-7; D is tentatively TRBD1 or TRBD2 (5 bases each). Germline V lookup: CDR1 MDHEN, CDR2 SYDVKM. V gave up 5 bases and J gave up 5 bases, with 22 bases separating them. CDR3 length equals 16 residues. The DNA of the CDR3 is TGTGCCAGCAGTGCGTCCGGGACCGAGTTCCGCGACGAGCAGTACTTC. It codes for CASSASGTEFRDEQYF.

This clonotype was counted at least ten times. The chain uses TRBV11-2 and TRBJ1-2; D remains unclear. The length of the CDR3 is 12 residues. V was pared by 0 bases and J by 8 bases, with 7 bases between. The V gene's germline CDR1 is SGHAT and CDR2 FQNNGV. The CDR3 bases are TGTGCCAGCAGCTTAGAACAGTACGGCTACACCTTC. Protein: CASSLEQYGYTF.

The rearrangement links TRBV6-1 to TRBJ1-6; 9 bases fit TRBD1. Germline V gene sequence: CDR1 MNHNS, CDR2 SASEGT. The length of the CDR3 is 15 residues. V was pared by 7 bases and J by 5 bases, with 6 bases of the junction left unmatched. DNA for the CDR3: TGTGCCAGCAACTGGGACAGGGAAGATAATTCACCCCTCCACTTT. It is translated as CASNWDREDNSPLHF.

This clonotype was picked up a small number of times. The chain is built from TRBV4-1 and TRBJ1-1; D is uncertain. Trimming removed 0 bases from V and 5 bases from J, with 7 bases in between. The CDR3 contains 13 residues. Germline-derived CDR1 and CDR2 are MGHRA and YSYEKL. The CDR3 DNA follows: TGCGCCAGCAGCCAAGAAGTATGGACTGAAGCTTTCTTT. This codes for CASSQEVWTEAFF.

This clonotype was seen once. This chain uses TRBV4-1 with TRBJ1-6; 8 bases map to TRBD1. Germline CDR1 and CDR2: MGHRA and YSYEKL. V lost 8 bases to trimming and J lost 7 bases; unmatched junction nucleotides: 13. The CDR3 covers 16 residues. The CDR3 sequence: CASGQGPASWNSPLHF. CDR3 in DNA: TGCGCCAGCGGACAGGGACCCGCCTCCTGGAATTCACCCCTCCACTTT.

This clonotype has ten or more counts. V is TRBV12-3 or TRBV12-4 and J is TRBJ1-2, with a tentative D call TRBD1 (5 bases). This CDR3 spans 13 amino acids. The V end was cut by 7 bases, the J end by 2 bases, with 11 bases between. CDR3 DNA sequence: TGTGCCAGCACCCTGGGACGGAACTATGGCTACACCTTC. Translated, it gives CASTLGRNYGYTF.

This clonotype was detected ten times or more. This sequence joins TRBV2 and TRBJ1-1, with D perhaps TRBD1 (5 bases). Trimming took off 5 bases at V and 1 base at J, with 14 bases between the two ends. CDR3 size: 15 residues. Germline CDR1 is SNHLY and CDR2 is FYNNEI. The CDR3 here is CASSSGLLRNTEAFF. DNA of the CDR3: TGTGCCAGCAGTTCGGGACTCTTGAGGAACACTGAAGCTTTCTTT.

This clonotype was counted ten times or more. The rearrangement uses TRBV12-3 or TRBV12-4 and TRBJ1-6; D is unclear. Between the trimmed V and J ends, which lost 6 bases and 7 bases, there was a span of 10 bases. This CDR3 comprises 13 residues. The CDR3 DNA is TGTGCCAGCAGCGCCCTAGCGAATTCACCCCTCCACTTT. Translating gives CASSALANSPLHF.

This clonotype occurred many times. The chain employs TRBV7-9 and TRBJ2-7, with a possible D match to TRBD2 (6 bases). Germline CDR1 and CDR2: SEHNR and FQNEAQ (reference sequence). This CDR3 spans 14 amino acids. Deletions cut 2 bases from V and 6 bases from J, with 14 bases between. CDR3 protein: CASSLWEVAAEQYF. As DNA, the CDR3 is TGTGCCAGCAGCTTATGGGAAGTAGCGGCCGAGCAGTACTTC.

This clonotype was seen many times. The chain links TRBV6-2 or TRBV6-3 to TRBJ2-5; D is unclear. The CDR3 consists of 12 residues. Deletions cut 4 bases from V and 4 bases from J, with 7 bases between. Germline lookup yields CDR1 MNHEY and CDR2 SVGEGT. The CDR3 coding sequence is TGTGCCAGCAGTTCCAGAACAGAGACCCAGTACTTC. It translates to CASSSRTETQYF.

About this clonotype: The germline gene is not matched at one end of the junction; a read error may be the cause. The J gene is TRBJ2-7, the V gene TRBV6-1; 7 nucleotides align to TRBD2. The CDR3 covers 15 residues. Germline CDR1 is MNHNS and CDR2 is SASEGT. CDR3 in DNA: TGTGCCAGCAGTGAAGCGCTTCGAGATACGACTAGCCAACTATTC. Translation gives CASSEALRDTTSQLF.

This clonotype came up a few times. V and J are TRBV12-3 or TRBV12-4 and TRBJ2-7, with 8 bases aligning to TRBD1. V was pared by 6 bases and J by 4 bases, with 8 bases of the junction left unmatched. The CDR3 length is 14 residues. Here the CDR3 DNA reads TGTGCCAGCAGAATCACAGGGGGGATGTACGAGCAGTACTTC. Its protein product is CASRITGGMYEQYF.

This clonotype was found a few times. V usage is TRBV20-1 and J usage is TRBJ1-1; 7 nucleotides agree with TRBD1. There are 14 residues in the CDR3. Germline V CDR1 and CDR2: DFQATT, SNEGSKA (reference sequence). With V trimmed by 1 base and J by 1 base, 3 bases remained unmatched. The CDR3 nucleotides read TGCAGTGCTAGAGGAGGACAGGCGAACACTGAAGCTTTCTTT. Translating it yields CSARGGQANTEAFF.

This clonotype was recorded many times. This sequence joins TRBV11-2 and TRBJ1-1; no firm D call. Germline lookup yields CDR1 SGHAT and CDR2 FQNNGV. Trimming shortened V by 8 bases and J by 8 bases, and 18 bases separated the two germline ends. This CDR3 is 13 amino acids long. The CDR3 region has the DNA TGTGCCAGCGCCACTACTCCGGGCGTAGAAGCTTTCTTT. It encodes CASATTPGVEAFF.

The chain links TRBV2 to TRBJ1-2, with unresolved D. V was cut by 6 bases and J by 3 bases, with 17 bases left in between. The length of the CDR3 is 15 residues. The germline gives CDR1 SNHLY, CDR2 FYNNEI. The DNA for the CDR3 is TGTGCCAGCAGCCAAACAGTCTCTCGGGACTATGGCTACACCTTC. Translating gives CASSQTVSRDYGYTF.

This clonotype was observed many times. The chain joins TRBV7-8 to TRBJ1-1; the D gene is possibly TRBD1 (5 bases). In germline, CDR1 is SGHVS, CDR2 FQNEAQ. V was pared by 8 bases and J by 4 bases, with 11 bases between. This CDR3 comprises 12 residues. CDR3 in amino acids: CASGRVSTEAFF. DNA of the CDR3: TGTGCCAGCGGCAGGGTAAGCACTGAAGCTTTCTTT.

This clonotype was seen a few times. V and J are TRBV18 and TRBJ2-7; D is perhaps TRBD1 or TRBD2 (5 bases each). Germline V gene lookup returns CDR1 KGHSH and CDR2 LQKENI. The CDR3 runs to 13 residues. V was cut by 4 bases and J by 5 bases, with 12 bases left in between. CDR3 in amino acids: CASSRDRGNEQYF. The CDR3 DNA reads as TGTGCCAGCTCACGTGACAGAGGGAACGAGCAGTACTTC.

In DNA form, the CDR3 reads TGTGCCAGCAGTCCGCGGGACAGTCAACCCAGCGAGCAGTACTTC. This encodes CASSPRDSQPSEQYF. The chain uses TRBV12-3 or TRBV12-4 and TRBJ2-7; weak D call: TRBD1 (7 bases). Trimming removed 5 bases from V and 6 bases from J, with 20 bases in between. CDR3 length: 15 amino acids.

There are many counts of this clonotype. The CDR3 DNA sequence: TGCAGCGGACAGGGATTTAACACTGAAGCTTTCTTT. This gives the protein CSGQGFNTEAFF. The chain couples TRBV29-1 to TRBJ1-1; 7 bases fit TRBD1. The CDR3 runs 12 residues. Trimming cost V 7 bases and J 2 bases; bases outside gene matches: 4. Germline CDR1 and CDR2: SQVTM and ANQGSEA.

In this sample, this clonotype turned up a few times. The rearrangement uses TRBV20-1 and TRBJ2-5; 11 positions match TRBD2. The CDR3 runs 16 residues. Germline V gives CDR1 DFQATT, CDR2 SNEGSKA (reference sequence). J gave up 4 bases and V 3 bases, and 10 bases lay outside the gene matches. The CDR3 spells CSASPLAGGRVETQYF. The CDR3 DNA sequence: TGCAGTGCTAGCCCCTTAGCGGGGGGGCGGGTAGAGACCCAGTACTTC.

This clonotype was picked up many times. The V call is TRBV2, the J call TRBJ1-2; 8 bases line up with TRBD1. Germline lookup yields CDR1 SNHLY and CDR2 FYNNEI. This CDR3 spans 17 amino acids. V lost 5 bases to trimming and J lost 4 bases; unmatched junction nucleotides: 15. The CDR3 sequence is CASSLGQANLVGYGYTF. CDR3 nucleotides: TGTGCCAGCAGTCTGGGACAGGCTAACTTGGTGGGCTATGGCTACACCTTC.

The chain joins TRBV18 to TRBJ1-1; tentatively, D is TRBD1 (5 bases). The ends were cut back, 2 bases at V and 0 bases at J, with 7 bases in the middle. There are 14 residues in the CDR3. Germline CDR1 KGHSH, CDR2 LQKENI. The CDR3 protein is CASSPSGLNTEAFF. CDR3 nucleotides: TGTGCCAGCTCACCATCAGGGCTGAACACTGAAGCTTTCTTT.